Shown below are 16 T cell receptor beta chains from a single sample sequenced in a study of CXCR3-negative and CXCR3-positive naive CD8 T cells. Their antigens are not known. Libraries were UMI-labeled 5' RACE TRB cDNA. From the 5' RACE reads, TCRdb lists one entry per CDR3 protein and no DNA. The table gives about 120,000 distinct CDR3 sequences; the top ten clones make up about 0.62% of it. Findings and limits, study-wide: When CXCR3-positive naive cells were set against CXCR3-negative naive cells, the former had more hydrophobic TRB CDR3s.

The sequencing sample was made of naive CXCR3+ CD8+ T cells from blood. This sample's subset: CD45RO-CCR7+CD27+CD95- naive CD8+ T cells expressing CXCR3 (TNR3+). All receptors come from a human donor in good health. Some clones in this sample may be carry-over from other donors' samples.

The J gene is TRBJ2-5, the V gene TRBV11-2; lacking DNA, the TRBD1 call made by TCRdb goes unchecked. The germline V gene encodes CDR1 SGHAT and CDR2 FQNNGV. The CDR3 is made up of 16 amino acids. CDR3 amino acids: CASSLRPGFPQETQYF.

V is TRBV7-9 and J is TRBJ2-7; TCRdb names TRBD1, which stays unverified in the absence of DNA. Germline loops: CDR1 SEHNR, CDR2 FQNEAQ (reference sequence). This CDR3 is 13 amino acids long. The CDR3 region is CASSFAGTPEQYF. The variable domain in full, with the rest retrieved from reference TRBV7-9 and TRBJ2-7, is DTGVSQNPRHKITKRGQNVTFRCDPISEHNRLYWYRQTLGQGPEFLTYFQNEAQLEKSRLLSDRFSAERPKGSFSTLEIQRTEQGDSAMYLCASSFAGTPEQYFGPGTRLTVT.

The V gene is TRBV6-6, the J gene TRBJ1-4; as DNA is missing, the TRBD1 call by TCRdb cannot be tested. The germline CDR1 and CDR2 sequences are MNHNY and SVGAGI (reference sequence). CDR3 length: 14 amino acids. CDR3 loop: CASSPDREREKLFF.

V is TRBV4-1 and J is TRBJ1-2; TCRdb's D call, TRBD1, is unchecked because there is no DNA. Looked up from germline, CDR1 is MGHRA and CDR2 is YSYEKL. The CDR3 covers 15 residues. The CDR3 protein is CASSQEGQGSYGYTF.

This chain uses TRBV7-6 with TRBJ2-4; TCRdb's assignment of TRBD1 cannot be checked, as there is no DNA. CDR3 length: 16 amino acids. Germline V CDR1 and CDR2: SGHVS, FNYEAQ. This CDR3 is CASSDGTGGTKNIQYF.

The genes are TRBV13 and TRBJ1-1; lacking DNA, the TRBD1 call made by TCRdb goes unchecked. The V gene's germline CDR1 is PRHDT and CDR2 FYEKMQ (reference sequence). The CDR3 runs 14 residues. The CDR3 protein is CASSLLAGGAEAFF.

The chain combines TRBV19 with TRBJ1-2. Germline-derived CDR1 and CDR2 are LNHDA and SQIVND (reference sequence). The CDR3 is 15 amino acids. CDR3 region: CASSVPSDWGGGYTF.

The V and J genes are TRBV7-2 and TRBJ1-6; TCRdb returns TRBD1, unconfirmable since there is no DNA. CDR3 size: 15 residues. Germline V gene lookup returns CDR1 SGHTA and CDR2 FQGNSA. CDR3 residues: CASSPRTGSGSPLHF.

The rearrangement joins TRBV7-9 to TRBJ2-7; TCRdb calls TRBD2, which cannot be checked without DNA. Germline CDR1 and CDR2: SEHNR and FQNEAQ (reference sequence). This CDR3 comprises 13 residues. The CDR3 reads CASSLARGVEQYF.

The chain joins TRBV29-1 to TRBJ1-4; TCRdb calls TRBD1, which cannot be checked without DNA. The CDR3 totals 13 residues. The V gene's germline CDR1 is SQVTM and CDR2 ANQGSEA. The CDR3 loop is CSVATGLDEKLFF.

The V and J genes are TRBV7-9 and TRBJ1-2; the TCRdb call, TRBD1, lacks DNA for checking. Germline V CDR1 and CDR2: SEHNR, FQNEAQ (reference sequence). CDR3 length: 16 residues. The CDR3 loop is CASSLALTESNYGYTF.

The chain has TRBV29-1 and TRBJ2-1; TCRdb's D gene call, TRBD1, goes unchecked for lack of DNA. In germline, CDR1 is SQVTM, CDR2 ANQGSEA. CDR3 length: 14 residues. The CDR3 here is CSVEGTGGHNEQFF.

The chain uses TRBV29-1 and TRBJ2-2; as DNA is missing, the TRBD1 call by TCRdb cannot be tested. In germline, CDR1 is SQVTM, CDR2 ANQGSEA. The CDR3 length is 13 residues. The CDR3: CSVHNGGTGELFF.

The J gene is TRBJ2-5, the V gene TRBV28; without DNA, the TCRdb call of TRBD2 cannot be checked. This CDR3 is built from 14 residues. Germline V CDR1 and CDR2: MDHEN, SYDVKM. The CDR3 loop is CASSLRGSGETQYF. The full variable domain, in which reference TRBV28 and TRBJ2-5 provide the parts outside the CDR3, is DVKVTQSSRYLVKRTGEKVFLECVQDMDHENMFWYRQDPGLGLRLIYFSYDVKMKEKGDIPEGYSVSREKKERFSLILESASTNQTSMYLCASSLRGSGETQYFGPGTRLLVL.

The CDR3 loop reads CASSPTEQIYEQYF. The chain recombines TRBV7-9 with TRBJ2-7; the D call from TCRdb, TRBD1, cannot be confirmed without DNA. CDR1 is SEHNR and CDR2 is FQNEAQ in the germline V gene (reference sequence). The CDR3 spans 14 residues.

The chain has TRBV7-2 and TRBJ1-2. CDR1 SGHTA and CDR2 FQGNSA come from the germline V gene. The CDR3 covers 14 residues. The CDR3 sequence: CASSLGTTGYGYTF.